The T cell receptor (beta chain) described here comes from a study of control samples from healthy donors and cancer patients (dated by TCRdb to about 2020). The method was the immunoSEQ multiplex PCR assay. The table comes from immuneACCESS by way of TCRdb, which keeps in-frame sequences with V and J called. Part of the clones is missing from these tables; in studies checked, under half for an unresolved V gene and the rest for unknown reasons. The sample contains 130,000 or so clones, 87% of them found a single time. Around an eighth of the sample comes from the top ten. With regard to this clone: Its antigen remains undetermined. No base quality values were provided; no much bigger clone lies one nucleotide off.

Sequenced material: blood. The clonotype comes from a man between 25 and 39 years old in good health.

The encoded CDR3 is CASGGDYEQYF. The nucleotide sequence reads TGTGCCAGCGGTGGAGACTACGAGCAGTACTTC. This sequence uses TRBV21-1 and TRBJ2-7; TRBD2 reflects the table's D call only, with no check against the DNA. TRBV21-1 is designated a pseudogene. The CDR3 starts with the cysteine, ends with the phenylalanine, and has 11 residues. Only the CDR3 region is kept as DNA, spanning 33 bases read in frame from base 1.